This TCR beta chain is from a study of T cell responses to AZD1222 COVID-19 vaccine. General study points: Without day 14 samples, only post-peak T cell repertoires were studied.

Germline-derived CDR1 and CDR2 are SGHAT and FQNNGV. The CDR3 is made up of 12 amino acids. The ends were cut back, 5 bases at V and 16 bases at J, with 18 bases in the middle. TCRdb's table, derived via immunoSEQ multiplex PCR, lists solely in-frame clones and lacks some. The sample shows around 120,000 clones, about nine tenths of them seen only once. For this clone: Its antigen is unidentified.

The chain recombines TRBV11-2 with TRBJ1-3; D is possibly TRBD1 (5 bases). This TCR was recovered from an adult in good health. The sequencing here drew on peripheral blood, taken on day 0 of AZD1222 vaccination. The CDR3 loop is CASSPGTAGGYF. The CDR3 coding sequence is TGTGCCAGCAGCCCAGGGACGGCGGGGGGGTATTTT.